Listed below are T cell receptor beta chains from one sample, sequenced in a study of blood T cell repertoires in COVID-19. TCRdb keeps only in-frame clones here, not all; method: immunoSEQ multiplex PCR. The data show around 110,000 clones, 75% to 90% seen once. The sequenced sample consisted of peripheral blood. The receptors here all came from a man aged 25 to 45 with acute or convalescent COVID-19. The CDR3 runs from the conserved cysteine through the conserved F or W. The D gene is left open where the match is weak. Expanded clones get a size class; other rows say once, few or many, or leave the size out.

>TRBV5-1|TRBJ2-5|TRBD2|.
CASSPEIAGETQYF
TGCGCCAGCAGTCCAGAGATAGCGGGAGAGACCCAGTACTTC
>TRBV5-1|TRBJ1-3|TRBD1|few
CASSSRTGPGNTIYF
TGCGCCAGCAGCTCCCGGACAGGGCCTGGAAACACCATATATTTT
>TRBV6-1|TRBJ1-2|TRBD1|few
CASSEDRRLGYTF
TGTGCCAGCAGTGAGGACAGGAGGCTAGGCTACACCTTC
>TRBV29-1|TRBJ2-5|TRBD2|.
CSAWGGGGQETQYF
TGCAGCGCCTGGGGCGGGGGGGGACAAGAGACCCAGTACTTC
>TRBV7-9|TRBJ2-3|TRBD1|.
CASSPTGTGVPDTQYF
TGTGCCAGCAGCCCCACCGGGACAGGGGTTCCAGATACGCAGTATTTT
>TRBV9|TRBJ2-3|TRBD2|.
CASSPPRGRGSGTQYF
TGTGCCAGCAGCCCTCCCCGGGGGAGGGGCTCCGGTACGCAGTATTTT
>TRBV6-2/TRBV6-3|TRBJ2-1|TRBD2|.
CASSSRLAGPTNEQFF
TGTGCCAGCAGTTCTAGACTAGCGGGACCGACCAATGAGCAGTTCTTC
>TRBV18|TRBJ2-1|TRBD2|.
CASSPPSGSYNEQFF
TGTGCCAGCTCACCACCTAGCGGGAGTTACAATGAGCAGTTCTTC
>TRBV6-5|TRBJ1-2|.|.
CASSSALDLDYGYTF
TGTGCCAGCAGTTCCGCCTTAGATTTGGACTATGGCTACACCTTC
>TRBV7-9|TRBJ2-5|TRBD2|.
CASSEGLAGVQETQYF
TGTGCCAGCAGCGAAGGACTAGCGGGCGTCCAAGAGACCCAGTACTTC
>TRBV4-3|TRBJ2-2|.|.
CASSRISGALNTGELFF
TGCGCCAGCAGCCGCATCTCAGGGGCTCTTAACACCGGGGAGCTGTTTTTT
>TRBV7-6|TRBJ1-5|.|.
CASSLEAGINQPQHF
TGTGCCAGCAGCTTAGAGGCAGGCATCAATCAGCCCCAGCATTTT
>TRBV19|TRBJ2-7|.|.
CASSISDTLEQYF
TGTGCCAGTAGTATATCCGACACCCTTGAGCAGTACTTC
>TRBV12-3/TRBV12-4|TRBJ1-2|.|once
CASSLARVGYTF
TGTGCCAGCAGTTTAGCACGCGTCGGCTACACCTTC
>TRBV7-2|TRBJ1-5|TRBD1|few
CASSLGTGILNQPQHF
TGTGCCAGCAGCCTCGGGACAGGGATTTTAAATCAGCCCCAGCATTTT
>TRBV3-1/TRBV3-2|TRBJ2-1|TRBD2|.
CASSQDLGTSGFF
TGTGCCAGCAGCCAAGATTTGGGGACTAGCGGGTTCTTC
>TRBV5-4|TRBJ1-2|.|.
CASSLTDSNYGYTF
TGTGCCAGCAGCCTAACCGACAGCAACTATGGCTACACCTTC
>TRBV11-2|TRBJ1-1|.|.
CASSLESGTEAFF
TGTGCCAGCAGCTTAGAATCGGGAACTGAAGCTTTCTTT
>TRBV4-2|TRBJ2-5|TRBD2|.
CASSQDREGAETQYF
TGTGCCAGCAGCCAAGATCGGGAGGGAGCGGAGACCCAGTACTTC
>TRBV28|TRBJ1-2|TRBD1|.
CASSFTGTDSYGYTF
TGTGCCAGCAGTTTTACAGGGACAGACTCCTATGGCTACACCTTC
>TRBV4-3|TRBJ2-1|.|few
CASSQETSRGGEQFF
TGCGCCAGCAGCCAGGAGACTTCCAGGGGTGGTGAGCAGTTCTTC
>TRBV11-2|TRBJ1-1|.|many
CASSLVRQSTEAFF
TGTGCCAGCAGCTTAGTGCGACAGAGCACTGAAGCTTTCTTT
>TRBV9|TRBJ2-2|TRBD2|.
CASSVGGSPTGELFF
TGTGCCAGCAGCGTTGGCGGGAGCCCCACCGGGGAGCTGTTTTTT
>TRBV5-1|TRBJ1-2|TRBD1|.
CASSGQRNYGYTF
TGCGCCAGCTCGGGACAGCGTAACTATGGCTACACCTTC
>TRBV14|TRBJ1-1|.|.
CASSQDWGVGAFF
TGTGCCAGCAGCCAAGATTGGGGGGTAGGGGCTTTCTTT
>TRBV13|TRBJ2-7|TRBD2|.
CASREGLASSYEQYF
TGTGCCAGCAGAGAAGGACTAGCGAGCTCCTACGAGCAGTACTTC
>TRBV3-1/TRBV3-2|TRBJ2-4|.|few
CASSQSERLKNIQYF
TGTGCCAGCAGCCAGTCGGAGCGGTTAAAAAACATTCAGTACTTC
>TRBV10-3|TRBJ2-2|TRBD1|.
CAISEAGTGSTGELFF
TGTGCCATCAGTGAGGCCGGGACAGGGAGCACCGGGGAGCTGTTTTTT
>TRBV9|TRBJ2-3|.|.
CASSVGAIGTDTQYF
TGTGCCAGCAGCGTAGGGGCGATCGGCACAGATACGCAGTATTTT
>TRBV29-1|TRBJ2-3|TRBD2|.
CSADGTSGTDTQYF
TGCAGCGCTGATGGGACTAGCGGTACAGATACGCAGTATTTT
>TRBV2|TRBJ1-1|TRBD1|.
CASSRQGRNTEAFF
TGTGCCAGCAGTCGACAGGGTCGGAACACTGAAGCTTTCTTT
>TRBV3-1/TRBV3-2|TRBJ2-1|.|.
CASSQLQLVGQFF
TGTGCCAGCAGCCAATTACAACTAGTCGGGCAGTTCTTC
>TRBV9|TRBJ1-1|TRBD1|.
CASSVADRGSEAFF
TGTGCCAGCAGCGTAGCGGACAGGGGGTCGGAAGCTTTCTTT